This T cell receptor beta chain was obtained from a study of long-term antiretroviral therapy in people with HIV. The study, taken as a whole, reports: Repertoires in HIV (unlike those of controls) had narrower CDR3 length ranges. Pre-ART expanded TRB clones stayed dominant throughout, though often decreasing after ART. Transplant donor controls retained higher diversity, though diversity increased after ART.

Until DNA extraction, the samples held between about 1-10 million cryopreserved PBMC. From germline, CDR1 is KGHSH and CDR2 LQKENI. V gave up 6 bases and J gave up 2 bases, with 4 bases separating them. The CDR3 loop spans 11 amino acids. The authors ran the immunoSEQ assay, v3.0, at survey level. The method was immunoSEQ multiplex PCR; TCRdb's version includes in-frame clones alone and lacks a portion of them. The sample includes about 20,000 clones, 85% to 90% of them seen just once. Points on this clone: What it recognizes is unknown.

The genes are TRBV18 and TRBJ2-5; D is unresolved. This clonotype was obtained from a man between 60 and 75 years old with HIV. Sequencing was performed on unsorted PBMCs, taken 1.3 years after starting antiretroviral therapy. In nucleotides, the CDR3 is TGTGCCAGCTCGGCGCAAGAGACCCAGTACTTC. Amino acids: CASSAQETQYF.